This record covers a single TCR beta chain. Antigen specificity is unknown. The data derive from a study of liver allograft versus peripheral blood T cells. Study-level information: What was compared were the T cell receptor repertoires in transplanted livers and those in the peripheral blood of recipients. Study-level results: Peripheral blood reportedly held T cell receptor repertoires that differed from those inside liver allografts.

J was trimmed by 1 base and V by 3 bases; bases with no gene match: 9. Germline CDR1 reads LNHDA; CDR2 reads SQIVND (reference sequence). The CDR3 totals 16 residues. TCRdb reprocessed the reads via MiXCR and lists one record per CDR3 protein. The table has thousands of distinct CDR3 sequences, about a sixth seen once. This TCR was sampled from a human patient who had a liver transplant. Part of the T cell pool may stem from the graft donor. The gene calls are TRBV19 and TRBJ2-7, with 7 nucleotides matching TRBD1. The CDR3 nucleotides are TGTGCCAGTAGTATTTCTCTGGGGACAGCTTCCTACGAGCAGTACTTC. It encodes CASSISLGTASYEQYF. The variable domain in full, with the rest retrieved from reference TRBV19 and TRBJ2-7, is DGGITQSPKYLFRKEGQNVTLSCEQNLNHDAMYWYRQDPGQGLRLIYYSQIVNDFQKGDIAEGYSVSREKKESFPLTVTSAQKNPTAFYLCASSISLGTASYEQYFGPGTRLTVT.